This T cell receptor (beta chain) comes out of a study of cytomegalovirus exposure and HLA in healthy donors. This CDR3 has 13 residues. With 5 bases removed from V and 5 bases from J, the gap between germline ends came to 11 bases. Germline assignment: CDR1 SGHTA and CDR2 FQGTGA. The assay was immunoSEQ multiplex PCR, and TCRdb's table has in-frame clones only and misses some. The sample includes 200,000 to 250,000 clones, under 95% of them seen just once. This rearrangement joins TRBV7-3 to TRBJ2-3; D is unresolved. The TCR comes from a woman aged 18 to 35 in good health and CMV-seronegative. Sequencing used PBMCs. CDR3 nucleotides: TGTGCCAGCAGCCCCACTTCCGGAGATACGCAGTATTTT. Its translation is CASSPTSGDTQYF.